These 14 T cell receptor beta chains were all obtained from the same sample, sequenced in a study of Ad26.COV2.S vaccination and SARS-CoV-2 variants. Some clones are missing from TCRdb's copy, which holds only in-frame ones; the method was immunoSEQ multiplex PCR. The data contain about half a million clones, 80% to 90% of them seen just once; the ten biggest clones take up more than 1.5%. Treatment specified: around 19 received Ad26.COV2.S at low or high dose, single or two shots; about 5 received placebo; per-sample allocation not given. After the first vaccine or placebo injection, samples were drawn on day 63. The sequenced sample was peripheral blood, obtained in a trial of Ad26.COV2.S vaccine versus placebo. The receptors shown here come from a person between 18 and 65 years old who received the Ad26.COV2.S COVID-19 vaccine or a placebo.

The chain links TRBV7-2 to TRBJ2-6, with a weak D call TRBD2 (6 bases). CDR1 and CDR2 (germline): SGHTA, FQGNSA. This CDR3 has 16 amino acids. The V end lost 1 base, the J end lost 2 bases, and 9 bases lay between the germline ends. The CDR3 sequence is CASSLDPGAGANVLTF. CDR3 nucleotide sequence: TGTGCCAGCAGCTTAGACCCGGGGGCTGGGGCCAACGTCCTGACTTTC. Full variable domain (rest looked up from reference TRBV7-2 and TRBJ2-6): GAGVSQSPSNKVTEKGKDVELRCDPISGHTALYWYRQSLGQGLEFLIYFQGNSAPDKSGLPSDRFSAERTGGSVSTLTIQRTQQEDSAVYLCASSLDPGAGANVLTFGAGSRLTVL.

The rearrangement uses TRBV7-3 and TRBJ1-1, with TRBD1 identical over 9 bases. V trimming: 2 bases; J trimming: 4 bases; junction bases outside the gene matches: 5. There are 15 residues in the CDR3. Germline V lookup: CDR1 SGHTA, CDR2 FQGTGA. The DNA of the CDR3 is TGTGCCAGCAGCTTAGTAGGGACAGGGAGCACTGAAGCTTTCTTT. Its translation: CASSLVGTGSTEAFF.

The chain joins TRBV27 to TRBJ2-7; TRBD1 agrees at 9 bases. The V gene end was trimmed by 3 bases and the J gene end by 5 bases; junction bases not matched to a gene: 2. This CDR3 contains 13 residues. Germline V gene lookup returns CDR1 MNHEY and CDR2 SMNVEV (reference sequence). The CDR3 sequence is CASSFGTGHEQYF. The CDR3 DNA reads TGTGCCAGCAGTTTCGGGACAGGGCACGAGCAGTACTTC.

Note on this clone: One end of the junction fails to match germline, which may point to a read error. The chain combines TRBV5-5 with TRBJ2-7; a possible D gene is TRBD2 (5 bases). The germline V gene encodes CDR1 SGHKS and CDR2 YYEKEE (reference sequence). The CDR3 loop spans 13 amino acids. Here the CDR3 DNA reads TGTGCCAGCAGCTTGGCGTCGGGATACGGGCAGTACTTC. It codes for CASSLASGYGQYF.

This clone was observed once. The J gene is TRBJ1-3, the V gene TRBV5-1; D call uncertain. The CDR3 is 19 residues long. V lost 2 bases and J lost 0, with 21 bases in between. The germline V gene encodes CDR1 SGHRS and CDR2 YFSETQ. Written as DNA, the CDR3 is TGCGCCAGCAGCTTAGGAACCCCCCGGGCGCAGACCTCTGGAAACACCATATATTTT. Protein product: CASSLGTPRAQTSGNTIYF.

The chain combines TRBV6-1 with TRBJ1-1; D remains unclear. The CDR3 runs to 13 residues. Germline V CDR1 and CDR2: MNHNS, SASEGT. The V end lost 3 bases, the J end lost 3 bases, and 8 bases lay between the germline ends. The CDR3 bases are TGTGCCAGCAGTGATAGGGCTCACACTGAAGCTTTCTTT. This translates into CASSDRAHTEAFF.

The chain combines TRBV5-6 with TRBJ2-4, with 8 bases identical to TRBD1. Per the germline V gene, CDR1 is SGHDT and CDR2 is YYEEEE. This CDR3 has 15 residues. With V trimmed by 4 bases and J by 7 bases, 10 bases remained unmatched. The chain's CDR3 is CASSTATGVRNIQYF. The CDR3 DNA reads TGTGCCAGCAGCACTGCGACAGGGGTAAGGAACATTCAGTACTTC.

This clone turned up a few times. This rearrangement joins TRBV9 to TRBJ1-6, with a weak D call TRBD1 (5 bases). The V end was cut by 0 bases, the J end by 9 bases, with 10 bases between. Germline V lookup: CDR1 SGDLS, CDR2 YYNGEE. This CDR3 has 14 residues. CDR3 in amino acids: CASSVDGGTSPLHF. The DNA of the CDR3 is TGTGCCAGCAGCGTAGATGGGGGAACTTCACCCCTCCACTTT.

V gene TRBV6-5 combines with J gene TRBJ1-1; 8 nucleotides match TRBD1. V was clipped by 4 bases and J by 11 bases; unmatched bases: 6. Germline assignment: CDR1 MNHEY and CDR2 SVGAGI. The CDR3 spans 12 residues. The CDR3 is CASSSDTGGAFF. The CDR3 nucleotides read TGTGCCAGCAGTTCCGATACAGGGGGGGCTTTCTTT.

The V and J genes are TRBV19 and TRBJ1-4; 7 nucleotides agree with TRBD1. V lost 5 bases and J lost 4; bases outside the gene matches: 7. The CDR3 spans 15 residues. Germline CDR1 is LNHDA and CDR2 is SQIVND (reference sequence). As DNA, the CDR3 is TGTGCCAGTAGTGCGCCGGGACAGAATAATGAAAAACTGTTTTTT. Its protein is CASSAPGQNNEKLFF.

The CDR3 DNA reads TGTGCCAGTAGTATGGGAGCCGGCGGGAGCTACGAGCAGTACTTC. This encodes CASSMGAGGSYEQYF. The V call is TRBV19, the J call TRBJ2-7; 7 bases line up with TRBD2. This CDR3 has 15 amino acids. The junction had 8 bases not matched to a gene; V was cut back by 3 bases and J by 3 bases. Germline CDR1 is LNHDA and CDR2 is SQIVND (reference sequence).

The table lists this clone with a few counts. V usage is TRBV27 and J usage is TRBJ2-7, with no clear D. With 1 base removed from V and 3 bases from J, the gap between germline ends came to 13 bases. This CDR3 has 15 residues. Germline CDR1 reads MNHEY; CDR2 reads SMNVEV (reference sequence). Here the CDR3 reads CASSLFFGQNYEQYF. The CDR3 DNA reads TGTGCCAGCAGTTTATTCTTCGGGCAGAACTACGAGCAGTACTTC.

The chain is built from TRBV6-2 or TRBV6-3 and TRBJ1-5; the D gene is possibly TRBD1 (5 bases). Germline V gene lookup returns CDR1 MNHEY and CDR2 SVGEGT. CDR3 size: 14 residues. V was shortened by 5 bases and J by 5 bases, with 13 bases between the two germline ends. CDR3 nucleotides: TGTGCCAGCAGTATTGACAGCAGTTATCAGCCCCAGCATTTT. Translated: CASSIDSSYQPQHF.

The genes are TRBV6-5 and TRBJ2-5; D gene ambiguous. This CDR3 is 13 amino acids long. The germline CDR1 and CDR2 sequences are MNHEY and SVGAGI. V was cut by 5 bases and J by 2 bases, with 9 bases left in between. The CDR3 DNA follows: TGTGCCAGCAGTCACAGCAATCAAGAGACCCAGTACTTC. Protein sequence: CASSHSNQETQYF.